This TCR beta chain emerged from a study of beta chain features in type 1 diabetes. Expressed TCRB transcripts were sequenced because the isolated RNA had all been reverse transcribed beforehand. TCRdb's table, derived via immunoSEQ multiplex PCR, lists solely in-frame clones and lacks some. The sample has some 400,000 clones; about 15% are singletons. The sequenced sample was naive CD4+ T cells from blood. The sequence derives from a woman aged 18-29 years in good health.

CDR3 nucleotides: TGTGCCACCAGCAAAGGGGGGGCGCCCGGCGAGCAGTACTTC. Its translation: CATSKGGAPGEQYF. This chain uses TRBV15 with TRBJ2-7; maybe TRBD2 (7 bases). V lost 4 bases, J lost 6 bases, and 16 bases lay in between. Germline V gene sequence: CDR1 LNHNV, CDR2 YYDKDF (reference sequence). CDR3 length: 14 residues.